This passage covers 11 T cell receptor beta chains from one sample sequenced in a study of blood T cells in healthy people across ages (dated by TCRdb to 2013 to 2016). The library came from 5' RACE. Sequenced on an Illumina HiSeq 2500. A second PCR of roughly 7 to 11 cycles was performed with a sample-barcoded 5' primer and a J-beta primer mix. The public reads were quality trimmed at Q25 with fastp and then assembled into clones with MiXCR by TCRdb, keeping productive beta chains. Under each unique CDR3 protein, matching rows form one entry showing the most common genes and DNA. The sample has around 1,000,000 distinct CDR3 sequences on record, under 30% of them singletons. Of the sample, approximately 0.7% falls within the top ten clones. The same sample was also used in a study of T cells of mothers and their children.

Sample: blood. These receptors all stem from a girl aged 2 to 10 in good health.

In its sample, this clonotype was seen a few times. The V call is TRBV12-3 or TRBV12-4, the J call TRBJ1-5; no reliable D call. V was cut by 6 bases and J by 3 bases, with 9 bases left in between. This CDR3 is 13 amino acids long. The CDR3 sequence: CASRGLDNQPQHF. The CDR3 DNA reads TGTGCCAGCAGGGGGTTAGACAATCAGCCCCAGCATTTT.

The chain is built from TRBV4-3 and TRBJ2-1; D not certain. Between the trimmed V and J ends, which lost 0 bases and 8 bases, there was a span of 8 bases. The CDR3 is 13 amino acids. CDR1 is LGHNA and CDR2 is YSLEER in the germline V gene. The CDR3 reads CASSQETNDEQFF. The CDR3 DNA is TGCGCCAGCAGCCAAGAGACGAACGATGAGCAGTTCTTC.

This clonotype was detected only a few times. The gene calls are TRBV6-1 and TRBJ2-2; D is undetermined. The CDR3 consists of 12 residues. Per the germline V gene, CDR1 is MNHNS and CDR2 is SASEGT. The CDR3 sequence: CTTAFPTGELFF. DNA for the CDR3: TGTACCACCGCATTTCCCACCGGGGAGCTGTTTTTT.

This clonotype was seen many times. This chain links TRBV2 with TRBJ2-1; D is undetermined. Per germline, CDR1 SNHLY and CDR2 FYNNEI. Between the trimmed V and J ends, which lost 7 bases and 10 bases, there was a span of 14 bases. CDR3 length: 12 residues. CDR3 in DNA: TGTGCCAGCAAGGACGGCTATGGGGAGCAGTTCTTC. Translating it yields CASKDGYGEQFF.

This clonotype was seen a few times. The chain employs TRBV29-1 and TRBJ2-2; 9 bases fit TRBD1. This CDR3 is built from 14 residues. Germline lookup yields CDR1 SQVTM and CDR2 ANQGSEA. J gave up 5 bases and V 8 bases, and 9 bases lay outside the gene matches. The CDR3 region has the DNA TGCAGCTTCCGGGACAGGGCCGAAACCGGGGAGCTGTTTTTT. It codes for CSFRDRAETGELFF.

This clonotype was found a few times. This sequence joins TRBV14 and TRBJ2-1; D call uncertain. The V gene lost 1 base and the J gene lost 5 bases, with 9 bases spanning the gap. The CDR3 sequence is 14 residues long. Per germline, CDR1 SGHDN and CDR2 FVKESK. DNA for the CDR3: TGTGCCAGCAGCCAAGTGCACAGAAACAATGAGCAGTTCTTC. Protein sequence: CASSQVHRNNEQFF.

The chain couples TRBV5-5 to TRBJ1-1; D is undetermined. The V gene's germline CDR1 is SGHKS and CDR2 YYEKEE (reference sequence). This CDR3 spans 11 amino acids. Trimming removed 5 bases from V and 11 bases from J, with 13 bases in between. The CDR3 DNA reads TGTGCCAGCAGTCTAGGAGATTTTGCTTTCTTT. This translates into CASSLGDFAFF.

This clonotype appeared a single time. This rearrangement joins TRBV7-3 to TRBJ2-5; tentative D call: TRBD1 (6 bases). Trimming left V 3 bases short and J 5 bases short, with 13 bases between. CDR3 length: 14 residues. Germline values: CDR1 SGHTA, CDR2 FQGTGA. The CDR3 bases are TGTGCCAGCAGCTTGACAGGCCCCAGCGAGACCCAGTACTTC. Its protein product is CASSLTGPSETQYF.

This clonotype was seen a handful of times. The chain has TRBV28 and TRBJ2-4; possibly TRBD1 for D (6 bases). Trimming took off 6 bases at V and 0 bases at J, with 15 bases between the two ends. Germline V gene lookup returns CDR1 MDHEN and CDR2 SYDVKM. The CDR3 contains 16 residues. CDR3 loop: CASSPRTALAKNIQYF. Written as DNA, the CDR3 is TGTGCCAGCAGCCCGCGGACAGCTCTAGCCAAAAACATTCAGTACTTC.

The sample holds a few counts of this clonotype. The chain combines TRBV12-5 with TRBJ2-5; 7 bases map to TRBD1. CDR1 is LGHNT, CDR2 FRNRAP, per germline. V dropped 3 bases and J dropped 2; count of bases not matched to a gene: 9. The CDR3 totals 16 residues. The CDR3 coding sequence is TGTGCTAGTGGTTTCTCTTCAGGGACAGCGCAAGAGACCCAGTACTTC. Amino acids: CASGFSSGTAQETQYF.

This clonotype was detected a few times. V usage is TRBV20-1 and J usage is TRBJ2-5; D not resolved. The J call may be incorrect, as the DNA end agrees better with TRBJ2-7. This CDR3 comprises 11 residues. Per the germline V gene, CDR1 is DFQATT and CDR2 is SNEGSKA (reference sequence). CDR3 sequence: CSARIELEQYF. The CDR3 DNA is TGCAGTGCTAGAATAGAGCTCGAGCAGTACTTC.